The TCR beta chain described here comes from a study of vaccination effects on CD4 cells after COVID-19. This clone was found once. Its matching antigen is unknown. Findings and limits, study-wide: Clonal contraction was marked in infection- and vaccine-induced clones late after vaccination. In healthy vaccinees, only 1 of 255 vaccine-induced clones cross-reacted with common cold coronaviruses.

ViraFEST expansion of antigen-specific CD4+ T cells with viral peptide pools preceded sequencing. Following 10 days of culture, CD4+ T cells were isolated. Vaccinated recipients, who were negative for nucleocapsid antibodies, had no history of SARS-CoV-2 infection. Every well housed more than 1.5 million PBMC, which grew in culture alongside around 9.8 IU/ml IL-2 and around 9.8 ug/ml peptides. TCRdb's copy holds only in-frame clones and misses some; the assay was immunoSEQ multiplex PCR. The data contain around 83,000 clones, roughly 72% of them singletons. The CDR3 covers 17 residues. Germline CDR1 is KGHDR and CDR2 is SFDVKD. Trimming took 3 bases from V and 3 from J; bases not matched to a gene: 7.

The rearrangement uses TRBV24-1 and TRBJ2-1; TRBD2 matches at 10 bases. The receptor was isolated from a human donor who received a COVID-19 vaccine. The specimen comprised CD4+ T cells from PBMCs cultured with HCoV-229E spike peptides, sampled before COVID-19 vaccination. CDR3 sequence reads: CATSDTSGGANYNEQFF. CDR3 sequence (DNA): TGTGCCACCAGTGATACCAGCGGGGGGGCTAACTACAATGAGCAGTTCTTC.